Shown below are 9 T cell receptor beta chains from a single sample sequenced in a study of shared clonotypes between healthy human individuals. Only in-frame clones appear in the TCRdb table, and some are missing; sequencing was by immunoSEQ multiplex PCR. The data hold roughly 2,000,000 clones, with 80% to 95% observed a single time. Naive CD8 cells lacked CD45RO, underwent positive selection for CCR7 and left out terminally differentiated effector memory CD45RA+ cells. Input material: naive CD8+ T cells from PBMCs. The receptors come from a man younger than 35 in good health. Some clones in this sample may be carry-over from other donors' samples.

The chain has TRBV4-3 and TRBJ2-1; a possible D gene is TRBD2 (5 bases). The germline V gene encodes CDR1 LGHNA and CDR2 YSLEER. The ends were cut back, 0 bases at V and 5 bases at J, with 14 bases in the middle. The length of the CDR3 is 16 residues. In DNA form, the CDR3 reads TGCGCCAGCAGCCAAGATGAAGAGGGAACCAACAATGAGCAGTTCTTC. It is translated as CASSQDEEGTNNEQFF.

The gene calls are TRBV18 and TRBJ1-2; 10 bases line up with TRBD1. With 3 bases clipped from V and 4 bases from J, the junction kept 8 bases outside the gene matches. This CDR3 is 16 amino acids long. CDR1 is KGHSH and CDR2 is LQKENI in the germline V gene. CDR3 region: CASSPNLDRGGYGYTF. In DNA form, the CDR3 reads TGTGCCAGCTCACCTAACCTGGACAGGGGGGGCTATGGCTACACCTTC.

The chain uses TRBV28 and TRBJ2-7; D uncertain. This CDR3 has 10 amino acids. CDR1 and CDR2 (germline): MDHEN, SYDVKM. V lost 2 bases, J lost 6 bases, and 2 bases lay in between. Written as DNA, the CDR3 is TGTGCCAGCAGTTTAAGCGAGCAGTACTTC. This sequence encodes CASSLSEQYF.

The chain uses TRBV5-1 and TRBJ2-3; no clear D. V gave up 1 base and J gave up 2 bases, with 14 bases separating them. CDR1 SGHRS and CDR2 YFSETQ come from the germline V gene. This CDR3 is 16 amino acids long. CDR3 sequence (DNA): TGCGCCAGCAGCTTGTTGCGGTCGGAATCCACAGATACGCAGTATTTT. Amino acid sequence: CASSLLRSESTDTQYF. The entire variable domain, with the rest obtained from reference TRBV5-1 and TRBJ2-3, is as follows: KAGVTQTPRYLIKTRGQQVTLSCSPISGHRSVSWYQQTPGQGLQFLFEYFSETQRNKGNFPGRFSGRQFSNSRSEMNVSTLELGDSALYLCASSLLRSESTDTQYFGPGTRLTVL.

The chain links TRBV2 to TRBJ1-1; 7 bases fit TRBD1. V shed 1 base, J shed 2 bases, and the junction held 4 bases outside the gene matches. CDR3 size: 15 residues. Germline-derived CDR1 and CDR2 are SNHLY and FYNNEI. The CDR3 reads CASSEGTGPNTEAFF. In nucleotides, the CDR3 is TGTGCCAGCAGTGAAGGGACAGGACCCAACACTGAAGCTTTCTTT.

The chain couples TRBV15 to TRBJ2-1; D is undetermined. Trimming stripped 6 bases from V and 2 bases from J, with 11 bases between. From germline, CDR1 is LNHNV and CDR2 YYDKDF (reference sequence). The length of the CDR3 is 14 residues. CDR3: CATRDLITYNEQFF. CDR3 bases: TGTGCCACCAGAGACTTGATAACCTACAATGAGCAGTTCTTC.

The CDR3 DNA follows: TGCGCCAGCAGCTTACCGGGACAGGGGCGGCCTGAGCAGTTCTTC. Amino acids: CASSLPGQGRPEQFF. V is TRBV5-1 and J is TRBJ2-1; 10 bases map to TRBD1. Germline V gives CDR1 SGHRS, CDR2 YFSETQ. This CDR3 region has 15 residues. V shed 2 bases and J 9 bases; nucleotides not matched to a gene: 8.

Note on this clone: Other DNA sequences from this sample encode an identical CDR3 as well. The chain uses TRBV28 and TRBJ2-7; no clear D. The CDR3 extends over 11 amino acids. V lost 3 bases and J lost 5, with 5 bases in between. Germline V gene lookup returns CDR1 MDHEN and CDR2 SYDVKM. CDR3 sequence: CASSFSHEQYF. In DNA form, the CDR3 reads TGTGCCAGCAGTTTTAGCCACGAGCAGTACTTC. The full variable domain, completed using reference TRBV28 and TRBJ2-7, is DVKVTQSSRYLVKRTGEKVFLECVQDMDHENMFWYRQDPGLGLRLIYFSYDVKMKEKGDIPEGYSVSREKKERFSLILESASTNQTSMYLCASSFSHEQYFGPGTRLTVT.

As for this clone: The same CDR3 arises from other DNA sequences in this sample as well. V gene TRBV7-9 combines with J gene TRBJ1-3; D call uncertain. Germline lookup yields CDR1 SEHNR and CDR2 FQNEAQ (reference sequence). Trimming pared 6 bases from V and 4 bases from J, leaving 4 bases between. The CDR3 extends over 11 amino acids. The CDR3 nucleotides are TGTGCCAGCAGAGGCGGAAACACCATATATTTT. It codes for CASRGGNTIYF.